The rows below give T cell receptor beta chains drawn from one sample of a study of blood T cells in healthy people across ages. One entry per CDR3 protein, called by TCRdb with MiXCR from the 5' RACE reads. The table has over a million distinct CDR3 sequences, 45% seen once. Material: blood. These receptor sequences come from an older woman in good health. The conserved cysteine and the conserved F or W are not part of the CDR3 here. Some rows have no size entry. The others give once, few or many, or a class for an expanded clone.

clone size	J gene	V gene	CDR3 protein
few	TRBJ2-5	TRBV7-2	ASSSPRGGRGQETQY
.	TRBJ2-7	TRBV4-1	ASSQVHSRLGGITYEQY
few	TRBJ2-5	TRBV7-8	ASSLGTSRETQY
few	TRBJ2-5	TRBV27	ASSTFRESVETQY
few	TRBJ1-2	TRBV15	ATSRSGTALRYT
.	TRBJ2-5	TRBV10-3	AISFLGTLRLGTQY
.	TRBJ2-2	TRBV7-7	ASSPDYYTGELF
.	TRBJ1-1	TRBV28	ASSSEFDTEAF
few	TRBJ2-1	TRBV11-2	ASSPRSGSFNEQF
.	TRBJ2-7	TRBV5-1	ASSRRLGTGDEQY
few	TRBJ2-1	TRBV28	ASLLAAASYNEQF
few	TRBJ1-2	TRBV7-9	ASSSPGGILYGYT
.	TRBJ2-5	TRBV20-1	SARTGTGQGTQY
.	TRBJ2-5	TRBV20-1	SARRTSGETQY
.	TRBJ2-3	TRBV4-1	ASSQDRGVTQY
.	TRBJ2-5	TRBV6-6	ASRALTSGAQVQTQY
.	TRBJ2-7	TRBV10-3	AISAPGQAYEQY
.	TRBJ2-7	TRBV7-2	ASSPRLAGAFEQY
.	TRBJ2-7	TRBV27	ASRSLELAYEQY
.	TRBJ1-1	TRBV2	ASRATGPAF
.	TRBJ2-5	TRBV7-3	ASSATAGVQETQY
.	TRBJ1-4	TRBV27	ASSLFPTATNEKLF
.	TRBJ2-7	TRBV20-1	SARGLAGGTSYEQY
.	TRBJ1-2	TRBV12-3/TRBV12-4	ASSFGLHSPNYGYT
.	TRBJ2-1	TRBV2	ASSFAESSYNEQF
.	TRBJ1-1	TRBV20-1	SAGYGTEAF
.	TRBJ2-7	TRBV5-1	ASSLGQEPYEQY
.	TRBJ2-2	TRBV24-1	ATSPSGRSIGELF
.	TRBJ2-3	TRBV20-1	SRAGGGADTQY
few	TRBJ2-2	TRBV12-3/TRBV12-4	ASGKAGGYTGELF
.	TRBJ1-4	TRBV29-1	SVAPGTGPEKLF
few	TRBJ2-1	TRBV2	ASSESSGKF
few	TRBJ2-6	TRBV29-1	SVKLSGANVLT
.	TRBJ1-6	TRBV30	AWSEGDQLYNSPLH
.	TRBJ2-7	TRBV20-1	SAPKTSGLYEQY
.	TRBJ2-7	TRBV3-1	ASSRARVSYEQY
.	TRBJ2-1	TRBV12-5	ASGGAAGLARNEQF
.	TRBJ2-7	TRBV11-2	ASSLASGLPYEQY
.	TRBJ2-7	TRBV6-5	ASRSLGYEQY
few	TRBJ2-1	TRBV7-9	ASSSKGLAGANSYNEQF
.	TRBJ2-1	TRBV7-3	ASSSGQGKYNEQF
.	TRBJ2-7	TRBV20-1	SAIDLGVHSYEQY
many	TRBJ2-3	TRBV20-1	SASLEASTDTQY